This TCR beta chain comes out of a study of T cell changes during pregnancy in multiple sclerosis. The CDR3 runs to 16 residues. The V gene end was trimmed by 5 bases and the J gene end by 5 bases; junction bases not matched to a gene: 12. Per germline, CDR1 SEHNR and CDR2 FQNEAQ (reference sequence). The table lists this clone with a count of one. The assay was immunoSEQ multiplex PCR, and TCRdb's table has in-frame clones only and misses some. The sample shows about 48,000 clones, around 90% of them seen only once. This clonotype was sampled from a female donor with multiple sclerosis, enrolled in a pregnancy study. V usage is TRBV7-9 and J usage is TRBJ2-1; 7 bases match TRBD2. Material: CD4+ T cells from peripheral blood mononuclear cells, obtained in the second trimester of pregnancy. CDR3 DNA: TGTGCCAGCAGCCGGGGGAGCGGGAACCCCCACAATGAGCAGTTCTTC. It encodes CASSRGSGNPHNEQFF.